The next 28 T cell receptor beta chains were all read from a single sample in a study of cytomegalovirus exposure and HLA in healthy donors. Primers: 60 Vbeta forward and 13 Jbeta reverse. The data were produced by immunoSEQ multiplex PCR, yet TCRdb's version contains in-frame clones alone and is incomplete. The sample holds 45,000 to 55,000 clones. Input material: PBMCs. The receptors stem from a woman in her forties or fifties in good health and CMV-seropositive.

Turning to this clone: Other DNA sequences in this sample translate to the same CDR3. The chain links TRBV4-3 to TRBJ2-5; D remains unclear. The CDR3 is 13 residues long. Germline CDR1 LGHNA, CDR2 YSLEER. The germline V and J ends were trimmed by 1 base and 5 bases, with 8 bases remaining between them. In nucleotides, the CDR3 is TGCGCCAGCAGCCAAGGTCTCGGGGAGACCCAGTACTTC. Amino acids: CASSQGLGETQYF.

The chain joins TRBV6-1 to TRBJ2-5, with 12 bases matching TRBD2. Germline-derived CDR1 and CDR2 are MNHNS and SASEGT. The CDR3 spans 17 residues. The trim removed 2 bases at V and 4 bases at J, leaving 8 bases unmatched. In DNA form, the CDR3 reads TGTGCCAGCAGTGAACTTCCTGGGGGACTAGCGGGAGAGACCCAGTACTTC. This gives the protein CASSELPGGLAGETQYF.

The chain employs TRBV29-1 and TRBJ2-1, with D unclear. V dropped 4 bases and J dropped 7 bases, with 17 bases sitting between them. CDR3 size: 14 residues. Germline loops: CDR1 SQVTM, CDR2 ANQGSEA. The CDR3 spells CSVATPPRSNEQFF. The CDR3 DNA follows: TGCAGCGTTGCCACCCCTCCTAGATCAAATGAGCAGTTCTTC.

The V and J genes are TRBV9 and TRBJ2-1; D is perhaps TRBD1 (6 bases). This CDR3 spans 16 amino acids. The ends were cut back, 3 bases at V and 2 bases at J, with 15 bases in the middle. The germline CDR1 and CDR2 sequences are SGDLS and YYNGEE. The CDR3, as DNA: TGTGCCAGCAGCGCTCTATCAGGGGTGACCTACAATGAGCAGTTCTTC. Translation gives CASSALSGVTYNEQFF. Drawing the rest from reference TRBV9 and TRBJ2-1, the complete variable domain is DSGVTQTPKHLITATGQRVTLRCSPRSGDLSVYWYQQSLDQGLQFLIQYYNGEERAKGNILERFSAQQFPDLHSELNLSSLELGDSALYFCASSALSGVTYNEQFFGPGTRLTVL.

The rearrangement joins TRBV27 to TRBJ1-2; D call uncertain. From germline, CDR1 is MNHEY and CDR2 SMNVEV (reference sequence). CDR3 length equals 13 residues. V dropped 6 bases and J dropped 1 base, with 9 bases sitting between them. The CDR3 reads CASSDDINYGYTF. The CDR3 DNA reads TGTGCCAGCAGCGACGACATTAACTATGGCTACACCTTC.

The J gene is TRBJ1-6, the V gene TRBV7-2; 7 bases are a match to TRBD1. Germline CDR1 reads SGHTA; CDR2 reads FQGNSA. The CDR3 runs to 16 residues. V lost 7 bases, J lost 1 base, and 7 bases stayed unmatched. The CDR3 sequence: CASNQGVGSYNSPLHF. CDR3 DNA sequence: TGTGCCAGCAACCAGGGGGTGGGGTCCTATAATTCACCCCTCCACTTT.

The genes are TRBV9 and TRBJ1-1; D is perhaps TRBD1 (5 bases). CDR3 length: 14 amino acids. The germline V and J ends were trimmed by 5 bases and 3 bases, with 14 bases remaining between them. Germline V CDR1 and CDR2: SGDLS, YYNGEE. CDR3 sequence: CASRAGGLDTEAFF. The CDR3 DNA is TGTGCCAGCAGGGCGGGGGGTTTGGACACTGAAGCTTTCTTT.

The chain combines TRBV4-1 with TRBJ2-1, with 13 bases aligning to TRBD2. The V gene end was trimmed by 3 bases and the J gene end by 8 bases; junction bases not matched to a gene: 4. In germline, CDR1 is MGHRA, CDR2 YSYEKL. The CDR3 is 15 residues long. The CDR3 spells CASSHPGLAGDEQFF. Written as DNA, the CDR3 is TGCGCCAGCAGCCATCCCGGACTAGCGGGGGATGAGCAGTTCTTC.

This sequence joins TRBV19 and TRBJ1-1; TRBD1 might be the D (5 bases). This CDR3 has 12 residues. V dropped 6 bases and J dropped 2 bases, with 7 bases sitting between them. From germline, CDR1 is LNHDA and CDR2 SQIVND (reference sequence). The CDR3 coding sequence is TGTGCCAGTAGGCGGGGCAACACTGAAGCTTTCTTT. It codes for CASRRGNTEAFF.

The chain has TRBV7-3 and TRBJ1-2; D ambiguous. The V and J ends lost 5 bases and 8 bases respectively, with 12 bases between them. Germline V gene data show CDR1 as SGHTA and CDR2 as FQGTGA. CDR3 length: 12 amino acids. CDR3 bases: TGTGCCAGCAGCCGCGACGGAGGGGGCTACACCTTC. It translates to CASSRDGGGYTF.

This chain joins TRBV7-9 and TRBJ2-7, with 8 nucleotides matching TRBD1. V shed 6 bases and J 3 bases; nucleotides not matched to a gene: 10. The CDR3 runs to 15 residues. Germline CDR1 and CDR2: SEHNR and FQNEAQ (reference sequence). This CDR3 reads CASSYQGAIIYEQYF. The CDR3, as DNA: TGTGCCAGCAGTTATCAGGGGGCCATTATCTACGAGCAGTACTTC. The full variable domain, in which reference TRBV7-9 and TRBJ2-7 provide the parts outside the CDR3, is DTGVSQNPRHKITKRGQNVTFRCDPISEHNRLYWYRQTLGQGPEFLTYFQNEAQLEKSRLLSDRFSAERPKGSFSTLEIQRTEQGDSAMYLCASSYQGAIIYEQYFGPGTRLTVT.

The rearrangement uses TRBV29-1 and TRBJ2-7; 10 positions agree with TRBD2. J gave up 0 bases and V 1 base, and 6 bases lay outside the gene matches. This CDR3 has 16 residues. Germline V lookup: CDR1 SQVTM, CDR2 ANQGSEA. The CDR3 region is CSVEGVLAGHSYEQYF. CDR3 DNA sequence: TGCAGCGTTGAAGGGGTACTAGCGGGGCACTCCTACGAGCAGTACTTC.

The rearrangement joins TRBV29-1 to TRBJ2-2; TRBD2 matches at 8 bases. V lost 7 bases to trimming and J lost 6 bases; unmatched junction nucleotides: 13. Germline values: CDR1 SQVTM, CDR2 ANQGSEA. The length of the CDR3 is 15 residues. DNA of the CDR3: TGCAGCGGCAGTGGGAGCGGGAGATACTCCGGGGAGCTGTTTTTT. This sequence encodes CSGSGSGRYSGELFF.

The chain uses TRBV7-9 and TRBJ2-7; D may be TRBD2 (5 bases). The germline V gene has CDR1 SEHNR and CDR2 FQNEAQ (reference sequence). The V end lost 1 base, the J end lost 4 bases, and 8 bases lay between the germline ends. CDR3 length: 13 residues. The CDR3 sequence is CASSLGEGYEQYF. The CDR3 nucleotides read TGTGCCAGCAGCTTAGGTGAGGGATACGAGCAGTACTTC.

The chain recombines TRBV29-1 with TRBJ1-1; D gene ambiguous. V dropped 7 bases and J dropped 2 bases, with 11 bases sitting between them. The CDR3 runs 12 residues. CDR1 and CDR2 (germline): SQVTM, ANQGSEA. The CDR3 region is CSGQEGNTEAFF. In DNA form, the CDR3 reads TGCAGCGGCCAGGAGGGTAACACTGAAGCTTTCTTT.

CDR3 in amino acids: CASGLDRATEAFF. The CDR3 DNA follows: TGTGCTAGTGGTTTGGACAGGGCCACTGAAGCTTTCTTT. V is TRBV12-5 and J is TRBJ1-1, with a possible D match to TRBD1 (6 bases). Germline CDR1 LGHNT, CDR2 FRNRAP. The CDR3 covers 13 residues. Trimming removed 1 base from V and 4 bases from J, with 7 bases in between. Full variable domain (missing parts from reference TRBV12-5 and TRBJ1-1): DARVTQTPRHKVTEMGQEVTMRCQPILGHNTVFWYRQTMMQGLELLAYFRNRAPLDDSGMPKDRFSAEMPDATLATLKIQPSEPRDSAVYFCASGLDRATEAFFGQGTRLTVV.

The chain combines TRBV7-9 with TRBJ1-1; no clear D gene. Germline CDR1 SEHNR, CDR2 FQNEAQ (reference sequence). CDR3 size: 17 residues. The germline V and J ends were trimmed by 4 bases and 7 bases, with 25 bases remaining between them. The CDR3 region is CASSSDEALTRRLEAFF. For the CDR3, the DNA is TGTGCCAGCAGCTCAGACGAAGCCCTGACCAGAAGACTTGAAGCTTTCTTT.

The chain combines TRBV6-5 with TRBJ2-5; no firm D call. The end of the DNA is better explained by TRBJ2-7, so the J call may be wrong. This CDR3 spans 14 amino acids. The germline V gene encodes CDR1 MNHEY and CDR2 SVGAGI. The CDR3 DNA reads as TGTGCCAGCAGTCGCCAACGAGGCGGCTACGAGCAGTACTTC. The encoded protein is CASSRQRGGYEQYF.

The chain joins TRBV2 to TRBJ1-5; no clear D. The germline V gene has CDR1 SNHLY and CDR2 FYNNEI. The CDR3 spans 13 residues. V was pared by 2 bases and J by 5 bases, with 7 bases between. In nucleotides, the CDR3 is TGTGCCAGCAGTGAAAGCGGGGATCAGCCCCAGCATTTT. Translating it yields CASSESGDQPQHF. Drawing the rest from reference TRBV2 and TRBJ1-5, the complete variable domain is EPEVTQTPSHQVTQMGQEVILRCVPISNHLYFYWYRQILGQKVEFLVSFYNNEISEKSEIFDDQFSVERPDGSNFTLKIRSTKLEDSAMYFCASSESGDQPQHFGDGTRLSIL.

The chain employs TRBV2 and TRBJ1-4; 8 nucleotides match TRBD1. Per germline, CDR1 SNHLY and CDR2 FYNNEI. With V trimmed by 3 bases and J by 12 bases, 3 bases remained unmatched. The CDR3 is 12 amino acids. The DNA of the CDR3 is TGTGCCAGCAGTGAGAAGACAGGGGAACTGTTTTTT. Translating gives CASSEKTGELFF.

This chain connects TRBV30 to TRBJ1-3, with 8 positions matching TRBD1. Trimming removed 3 bases from V and 3 bases from J; junction bases left unmatched: 1. CDR1 and CDR2 from the germline V gene are GTSNPN and SVGIG (reference sequence). This CDR3 comprises 13 residues. The DNA of the CDR3 is TGTGCCTGGAGAGACAGGGGTGGAAACACCATATATTTT. The encoded protein is CAWRDRGGNTIYF.

The genes are TRBV27 and TRBJ1-6; no reliable D call. V dropped 5 bases and J dropped 6 bases, with 8 bases sitting between them. The CDR3 spans 13 residues. Germline V gene lookup returns CDR1 MNHEY and CDR2 SMNVEV (reference sequence). CDR3 nucleotides: TGTGCCAGCAGTACCGAGGGTAATTCACCCCTCCACTTT. This encodes CASSTEGNSPLHF.

V is TRBV7-8 and J is TRBJ2-2; no reliable D call. The CDR3 length is 17 residues. V lost 6 bases and J 0 bases, leaving 17 bases between the germline ends. Germline lookup yields CDR1 SGHVS and CDR2 FQNEAQ. CDR3 bases: TGTGCCAGCAGAGGATCGCAGAGGAATACGAACACCGGGGAGCTGTTTTTT. Translated: CASRGSQRNTNTGELFF.

The J gene is TRBJ1-5, the V gene TRBV12-5; no clear D. The CDR3 loop spans 13 amino acids. Germline CDR1 and CDR2: LGHNT and FRNRAP. V shed 1 base and J shed 7 bases, with 8 bases lying between them. CDR3 DNA: TGTGCTAGTGGTTTGGGCAGATTACAGCCCCAGCATTTT. It codes for CASGLGRLQPQHF. Variable domain in full (rest from reference TRBV12-5 and TRBJ1-5): DARVTQTPRHKVTEMGQEVTMRCQPILGHNTVFWYRQTMMQGLELLAYFRNRAPLDDSGMPKDRFSAEMPDATLATLKIQPSEPRDSAVYFCASGLGRLQPQHFGDGTRLSIL.

The rearrangement joins TRBV6-1 to TRBJ2-3, with TRBD1 matching over 8 bases. The CDR3 is 16 residues long. V was pared by 4 bases and J by 2 bases, with 8 bases of the junction left unmatched. Germline V gene data show CDR1 as MNHNS and CDR2 as SASEGT. As DNA, the CDR3 is TGTGCCAGCAGTGCGGGCAGGGGGCAGGACACAGATACGCAGTATTTT. Its protein product is CASSAGRGQDTDTQYF.

About this clone itself: An end of the junction differs from the germline gene, which may be a read error. V is TRBV6-5 and J is TRBJ1-2, with D perhaps matching TRBD1 (6 bases). Germline CDR1 MNHEY, CDR2 SVGAGI. This CDR3 is 13 amino acids long. The CDR3 nucleotides are TGTGCCAGCAGTCGACAGGACCTCTATGGCTGCACCTTC. Amino acid sequence: CASSRQDLYGCTF.

V gene TRBV7-6 combines with J gene TRBJ2-3; 7 positions agree with TRBD2. The CDR3 loop spans 15 amino acids. V trimming: 1 base; J trimming: 1 base; junction bases outside the gene matches: 2. Germline CDR1 SGHVS, CDR2 FNYEAQ. The chain's CDR3 is CASSLGGGGTDTQYF. The CDR3 bases are TGTGCCAGCAGCTTAGGCGGGGGTGGCACAGATACGCAGTATTTT.

CDR3 sequence: CASSLLSGETQYF. The CDR3 nucleotides are TGTGCCAGCAGCTTGTTGTCAGGAGAGACCCAGTACTTC. The chain uses TRBV5-4 and TRBJ2-5; D uncertain. This CDR3 has 13 amino acids. V was clipped by 1 base and J by 4 bases, with 8 bases between them. Looked up from germline, CDR1 is SGHNT and CDR2 is YYREEE (reference sequence). Based on the CDR3 plus reference TRBV5-4 and TRBJ2-5, the full variable domain is ETGVTQSPTHLIKTRGQQVTLRCSSQSGHNTVSWYQQALGQGPQFIFQYYREEENGRGNFPPRFSGLQFPNYSSELNVNALELDDSALYLCASSLLSGETQYFGPGTRLLVL.